The 24 T cell receptor beta chains below all came from one sample that was sequenced in a study of T cells in women clearing cervical HPV infection. Clones were read by immunoSEQ multiplex PCR, and TCRdb kept only the in-frame ones, dropping some. In all, the sample yields roughly 30,000 clones. The sequenced sample was blood buffy coat. All receptors derive from a woman aged 18 to 75 with a cervical HPV16 infection that either progressed to CIN3+ or cleared (not recorded which).

Concerning this clone: Read sequence stops 3 residues before the CDR3 end, and the germline J gene provides the missing end. The V gene is TRBV7-3, the J gene TRBJ2-5; possibly TRBD2 for D (7 bases). Germline-derived CDR1 and CDR2 are SGHTA and FQGTGA. The CDR3 is 15 amino acids. V dropped 2 bases and J dropped 5 bases, with 15 bases sitting between them. The CDR3 DNA, read in part, is TGTGCCAGCAGCTTATCTGGGGGGGCCGTGGAGACC. It specifies CASSLSGGAVET. The entire CDR3 protein reads CASSLSGGAVETQYF.

About this clone itself: The sequenced fragment ends 3 residues before the CDR3 boundary, so the rest is inferred from the germline J gene. The chain has TRBV19 and TRBJ2-4, with TRBD2 matching 7 bases. This CDR3 is built from 16 residues. Germline CDR1 and CDR2: LNHDA and SQIVND (reference sequence). The CDR3 sequence: CASSIDFREPTGGQYF. The sequenced part of the CDR3 DNA is TGTGCCAGTAGTATCGATTTTCGGGAGCCTACGGGGGGT.

In the case of this clone: The read terminates 3 residues ahead of where the CDR3 ends, so the germline J gene completes it. Other DNA sequences within the sample encode an identical CDR3. The rearrangement joins TRBV28 to TRBJ2-3; TRBD2 aligns across 14 bases. Germline CDR1 MDHEN, CDR2 SYDVKM. The CDR3 is made up of 16 amino acids. Unmatched junction bases numbered 4, after V lost 4 bases and J lost 4 bases. The sequenced part of the CDR3 DNA is TGTGCCAGCAGTTCCAGACTAGCGGGAGGGTCAGATACG. This encodes CASSSRLAGGSDT. The entire CDR3 reads CASSSRLAGGSDTQYF.

For this clone: The read is 3 residues too short to cover the CDR3 end, so that end is filled in from the germline J gene. The genes are TRBV19 and TRBJ2-3; 8 nucleotides line up with TRBD2. Per the germline V gene, CDR1 is LNHDA and CDR2 is SQIVND (reference sequence). The trim removed 4 bases at V and 2 bases at J, leaving 5 bases unmatched. The CDR3 runs 15 residues. The CDR3 loop is CASSKRGQPTDTQYF. The part of the CDR3 DNA that was read is TGTGCCAGTAGTAAGCGGGGGCAACCCACAGATACG.

Of note for this clone: The read falls 3 residues short of the CDR3 end, and the missing part is taken from the germline J gene. V usage is TRBV2 and J usage is TRBJ2-7; D might be TRBD2 (5 bases). Germline V gives CDR1 SNHLY, CDR2 FYNNEI. Trimming stripped 5 bases from V and 6 bases from J, with 11 bases between. The CDR3 consists of 12 residues. This chain's CDR3 is CASSMDLSEQYF. The CDR3 bases that were read are TGTGCCAGCAGTATGGACTTAAGCGAG.

Concerning this clone: The read ends 3 residues early relative to the CDR3; the germline J gene fills the gap. This chain connects TRBV9 to TRBJ1-2, with TRBD1 identical over 8 bases. J was trimmed by 3 bases and V by 4 bases; bases with no gene match: 14. The V gene's germline CDR1 is SGDLS and CDR2 YYNGEE. The CDR3 spans 17 residues. Partial CDR3 DNA: TGTGCCAGCAGCCCGAGGCCCTTCAGGGGGCGCGACTATGGC. It yields the protein CASSPRPFRGRDYG. The complete CDR3 reads CASSPRPFRGRDYGYTF.

As for this clone: The read is 3 residues too short to cover the CDR3 end, so that end is filled in from the germline J gene. This chain connects TRBV20-1 to TRBJ2-7, with 7 bases aligning to TRBD1. Germline values: CDR1 DFQATT, CDR2 SNEGSKA (reference sequence). The CDR3 totals 14 residues. V shed 5 bases and J 0 bases; nucleotides not matched to a gene: 7. This CDR3 reads CSAFPDRFSYEQYF. Partial CDR3 DNA: TGCAGTGCTTTCCCGGACAGGTTCTCCTACGAG.

This clone is classed as medium-sized (0.01 to 0.1%) by frequency. The read falls 3 residues short of the CDR3 end, and the missing part is taken from the germline J gene. This chain links TRBV2 with TRBJ2-1, with no clear D. The CDR3 consists of 13 residues. From germline, CDR1 is SNHLY and CDR2 FYNNEI. Deletions cut 7 bases from V and 4 bases from J, with 11 bases between. CDR3 region: CASKIALYNEQFF. The part of the CDR3 DNA that was read is TGTGCCAGCAAGATAGCACTTTACAATGAG.

As to this clone: The missing CDR3 end, 3 residues past where the read stops, is filled in from the germline J gene. The gene calls are TRBV30 and TRBJ1-2; a possible D gene is TRBD1 (5 bases). Germline CDR1 is GTSNPN and CDR2 is SVGIG (reference sequence). The CDR3 loop spans 13 amino acids. The DNA read from the CDR3 is TGTGCCTGGAGGAGACTAGTTCAGGGTACC. This sequence encodes CAWRRLVQGT. The full CDR3 sequence reads CAWRRLVQGTYTF.

On this clone itself: Sequencing ends 3 residues short of the CDR3 end; the germline J gene provides the rest. This chain joins TRBV30 and TRBJ1-4, with 8 bases lining up with TRBD1. CDR3 length: 13 amino acids. Germline assignment: CDR1 GTSNPN and CDR2 SVGIG (reference sequence). The CDR3 loop is CAWSVQGGSPLFF. Partial CDR3 DNA: TGTGCCTGGAGTGTACAGGGGGGCTCACCA.

Points on this clone: The read ends 3 residues early relative to the CDR3; the germline J gene fills the gap. V gene TRBV19 combines with J gene TRBJ1-5; D remains ambiguous. With 1 base removed from V and 3 bases from J, the gap between germline ends came to 7 bases. CDR1 LNHDA and CDR2 SQIVND come from the germline V gene (reference sequence). The CDR3 length is 14 residues. CDR3 DNA (partial): TGTGCCAGTAGTATAGTGCACACCAATCAGCCC. Its protein is CASSIVHTNQP. The entire CDR3 reads CASSIVHTNQPQHF.

About this clone: The read stops 3 residues short of the end of the CDR3; the missing end is completed from the germline J gene. The J gene is TRBJ2-4, the V gene TRBV19; 9 positions match TRBD1. CDR3 length: 13 residues. Per germline, CDR1 LNHDA and CDR2 SQIVND (reference sequence). The part of the CDR3 DNA that was read is TGTGCCAGTAGTGCCGGGACAGGGTATGGT. The encoded protein is CASSAGTGYG. The complete CDR3 reads CASSAGTGYGQYF.

Concerning this clone itself: The CDR3 end is not reached by the read, which stops 3 residues before it; the germline J gene fills it in. The rearrangement links TRBV5-1 to TRBJ2-1; perhaps TRBD1 as D (6 bases). Germline CDR1 reads SGHRS; CDR2 reads YFSETQ. The CDR3 is 13 amino acids. The V end was cut by 2 bases, the J end by 5 bases, with 8 bases between. CDR3 DNA, as far as it was read: TGCGCCAGCAGCTTCCCAGGGGACAATGAG. It translates to CASSFPGDNE. The complete CDR3 sequence is CASSFPGDNEQFF.

Points on this clone: The read ends 3 residues shy of where the CDR3 ends; the end is completed using the germline J gene. The chain is built from TRBV20-1 and TRBJ2-1; TRBD2 aligns across 10 bases. This CDR3 region has 15 residues. V shed 0 bases, J shed 7 bases, and the junction held 6 bases outside the gene matches. Germline loops: CDR1 DFQATT, CDR2 SNEGSKA (reference sequence). The sequenced CDR3 bases are TGCAGTGCTAGAGATAGTAGCGGGAGGACAAATGAG. Translating gives CSARDSSGRTNE. The whole CDR3 is CSARDSSGRTNEQFF.

In regard to this clone: Read sequence stops 3 residues before the CDR3 end, and the germline J gene provides the missing end. The rearrangement links TRBV30 to TRBJ2-1, with D perhaps being TRBD1 or TRBD2 (5 bases each). Per the germline V gene, CDR1 is GTSNPN and CDR2 is SVGIG (reference sequence). V lost 8 bases and J 9 bases, leaving 14 bases between the germline ends. The CDR3 is 11 residues long. CDR3 in amino acids: CAGKARGEQFF. CDR3 bases read: TGTGCCGGGAAGGCGAGGGGTGAG. The whole variable domain, remainder taken from reference TRBV30 and TRBJ2-1, is SQTIHQWPATLVQPVGSPLSLECTVEGTSNPNLYWYRQAAGRGLQLLFYSVGIGQISSEVPQNLSASRPQDRQFILSSKKLLLSDSGFYLCAGKARGEQFFGPGTRLTVL.

On this clone: The CDR3 goes on 3 residues after the read ends, and that part is filled in from the germline J gene. This chain connects TRBV29-1 to TRBJ2-2; 8 bases agree with TRBD2. The ends lost 0 bases at V and 7 bases at J; junction bases unmatched: 10. The CDR3 consists of 16 residues. Per germline, CDR1 SQVTM and CDR2 ANQGSEA. The sequenced part of the CDR3 DNA is TGCAGCGTTGAAGACCCCCACCAGCGGGAGTACGGGGAG. This translates into CSVEDPHQREYGE. The CDR3 as a whole reads CSVEDPHQREYGELFF.

Turning to this clone: From the germline J gene comes the end of the CDR3, since the read stops 3 residues before it. The rearrangement links TRBV20-1 to TRBJ1-1, with a tentative D call TRBD1 (5 bases). The CDR3 loop spans 12 amino acids. Germline assignment: CDR1 DFQATT and CDR2 SNEGSKA (reference sequence). Deletions cut 2 bases from V and 1 base from J, with 5 bases between. CDR3 sequence: CSARQGNTEAFF. The covered CDR3 bases are TGCAGTGCTAGACAGGGGAACACTGAA.

As for this clone: The read falls 3 residues short of the CDR3 end, and the missing part is taken from the germline J gene. V and J are TRBV11-2 and TRBJ2-1; 7 bases line up with TRBD2. With V trimmed by 2 bases and J by 5 bases, 3 bases remained unmatched. The CDR3 is 14 amino acids. The germline V gene encodes CDR1 SGHAT and CDR2 FQNNGV. CDR3: CASSLTSADNEQFF. The CDR3 bases that were read are TGTGCCAGCAGCTTAACTAGCGCAGACAATGAG. Supplemented by reference TRBV11-2 and TRBJ2-1, the full variable domain reads EAGVAQSPRYKIIEKRQSVAFWCNPISGHATLYWYQQILGQGPKLLIQFQNNGVVDDSQLPKDRFSAERLKGVDSTLKIQPAKLEDSAVYLCASSLTSADNEQFFGPGTRLTVL.

As regards this clone: The read gets to within 3 residues of the CDR3 end, and the germline J gene fills in the rest. J is TRBJ2-7 and V is TRBV28, with TRBD2 identical over 9 bases. Germline V CDR1 and CDR2: MDHEN, SYDVKM. The CDR3 covers 15 residues. Losses at the gene ends were 5 bases for V and 6 bases for J; bases not matched to a gene: 11. CDR3 bases read: TGTGCCAGCAGTCGCACGACAGGGCGGGGGGGCGAG. It translates to CASSRTTGRGGE. From start to end, the CDR3 is CASSRTTGRGGEQYF.

On this clone itself: The observed sequence ends 3 residues before the CDR3 terminus, with the missing tail filled in from the germline J gene. The rearrangement links TRBV7-3 to TRBJ2-3, with TRBD2 matching over 12 bases. Losses at the gene ends were 5 bases for V and 2 bases for J; bases not matched to a gene: 5. The CDR3 spans 16 residues. Germline-derived CDR1 and CDR2 are SGHTA and FQGTGA. CDR3 in amino acids: CASSTGLAGPTDTQYF. The part of the CDR3 DNA that was read is TGTGCCAGCAGCACGGGACTAGCGGGCCCCACAGATACG. Filled out from reference TRBV7-3 and TRBJ2-3, the complete variable domain reads GAGVSQTPSNKVTEKGKYVELRCDPISGHTALYWYRQSLGQGPEFLIYFQGTGAADDSGLPNDRFFAVRPEGSVSTLKIQRTERGDSAVYLCASSTGLAGPTDTQYFGPGTRLTVL.

Partial CDR3 DNA: TGTGCCAGCAGCTTCGAGACAGGGGAGCAAGAGACG. Residues: CASSFETGEQET. The complete CDR3 reads CASSFETGEQETQYF. This chain joins TRBV5-5 and TRBJ2-3; TRBD1 matches at 8 bases. The read gets to within 3 residues of the CDR3 end, and the germline J gene fills in the rest. Germline loops: CDR1 SGHKS, CDR2 YYEKEE (reference sequence). The length of the CDR3 is 15 residues. Variable domain in full (rest from reference TRBV5-5 and TRBJ2-3): DAGVTQSPTHLIKTRGQQVTLRCSPISGHKSVSWYQQVLGQGPQFIFQYYEKEERGRGNFPDRFSARQFPNYSSELNVNALLLGDSALYLCASSFETGEQETQYFGPGTRLTVL.

Concerning this clone itself: Read sequence stops 3 residues before the CDR3 end, and the germline J gene provides the missing end. The chain combines TRBV7-9 with TRBJ2-2, with D tentatively TRBD1 (6 bases). Germline loops: CDR1 SEHNR, CDR2 FQNEAQ (reference sequence). The CDR3 spans 15 residues. V was cut by 4 bases and J by 5 bases, with 14 bases left in between. The CDR3 loop reads CASSSRDKGTGELFF. The covered CDR3 bases are TGTGCCAGCAGCTCCCGGGACAAAGGGACCGGGGAG.

Worth noting for this clone: The missing CDR3 end, 3 residues past where the read stops, is filled in from the germline J gene. The V and J genes are TRBV20-1 and TRBJ2-3, with D possibly being TRBD1 (5 bases). Trimming took off 1 base at V and 0 bases at J, with 8 bases between the two ends. Germline V gene data show CDR1 as DFQATT and CDR2 as SNEGSKA (reference sequence). The CDR3 is made up of 14 amino acids. CDR3 in amino acids: CSARVRQSTDTQYF. The covered CDR3 bases are TGCAGTGCTAGAGTGAGACAGAGCACAGATACG.

Concerning this clone: The read falls 3 residues short of the CDR3 end, and the missing part is taken from the germline J gene. The chain is built from TRBV6-2 or TRBV6-3 and TRBJ1-1, with D unclear. V was cut by 5 bases and J by 6 bases, with 7 bases left in between. The CDR3 covers 11 residues. Per germline, CDR1 MNHEY and CDR2 SVGEGT. CDR3 sequence: CASSVGAEAFF. CDR3 bases read: TGTGCCAGCAGTGTCGGTGCTGAA.